The sequence of this TCR beta chain was determined in a study of cytomegalovirus exposure and HLA in healthy donors. Details on this clone: What it recognizes is unknown.

Germline V CDR1 and CDR2: SGHRS, YFSETQ. The CDR3 totals 14 residues. Deletions cut 0 bases from V and 0 bases from J, with 4 bases between. PCR used 60 Vbeta primers and 13 Jbeta primers. This table comes from immunoSEQ multiplex PCR, and its TCRdb copy is limited to in-frame clones, with some not included. The sample shows around 200,000 clones, more than 65% of them seen only once. Study-wide results and limits: Common viral pathogens (according to a later analysis) appeared linked to several of the most significant clusters. Association of 16,951 TCR beta sequences with HLA alleles was found at 0.05 false discovery rate in a later analysis.

The clonotype was recovered from a woman in her twenties or thirties in good health and CMV-seropositive. This chain links TRBV5-1 with TRBJ2-1; D remains unclear. Input material: PBMCs. The CDR3 sequence: CASSLDISYNEQFF. The CDR3 DNA follows: TGCGCCAGCAGCTTGGACATCTCCTACAATGAGCAGTTCTTC.